Following are 20 T cell receptor beta chains from one sample sequenced in a study of blood T cell repertoires in COVID-19. Sequencing was performed with immunoSEQ multiplex PCR; in TCRdb, only in-frame clones are kept and a portion is missing. The sample has some 290,000 clones, roughly 90% seen once. The sequencing input was PBMCs or T cells enriched from blood (not recorded which). The receptors were gathered from a woman between 25 and 40 years old who had recovered from COVID-19.

CDR3 loop: CASRTGYEQYF. The CDR3 DNA follows: TGTGCCAGCCGTACGGGTTACGAGCAGTACTTC. The V and J genes are TRBV27 and TRBJ2-7; D call uncertain. Per germline, CDR1 MNHEY and CDR2 SMNVEV (reference sequence). The CDR3 length is 11 residues. Trimming took off 8 bases at V and 4 bases at J, with 9 bases between the two ends.

The chain joins TRBV2 to TRBJ1-5; D ambiguous. This CDR3 is built from 18 residues. CDR1 is SNHLY and CDR2 is FYNNEI in the germline V gene. V was clipped by 2 bases and J by 0 bases, with 17 bases between them. The DNA of the CDR3 is TGTGCCAGCAGTGAAAGCGGGGATACTCTATATAGCAATCAGCCCCAGCATTTT. Protein product: CASSESGDTLYSNQPQHF. Using reference TRBV2 and TRBJ1-5 for the parts outside the CDR3, the full variable domain is EPEVTQTPSHQVTQMGQEVILRCVPISNHLYFYWYRQILGQKVEFLVSFYNNEISEKSEIFDDQFSVERPDGSNFTLKIRSTKLEDSAMYFCASSESGDTLYSNQPQHFGDGTRLSIL.

The chain has TRBV28 and TRBJ2-3; D not resolved. The length of the CDR3 is 15 residues. The germline V gene encodes CDR1 MDHEN and CDR2 SYDVKM. Trimming took off 3 bases at V and 2 bases at J, with 12 bases between the two ends. The CDR3 DNA reads TGTGCCAGCAGTTTCGGGTTCATCTACACAGATACGCAGTATTTT. This gives the protein CASSFGFIYTDTQYF.

This chain links TRBV19 with TRBJ1-6, with D tentatively TRBD1 (6 bases). V lost 6 bases and J 5 bases, leaving 8 bases between the germline ends. Germline lookup yields CDR1 LNHDA and CDR2 SQIVND (reference sequence). This CDR3 region has 13 residues. CDR3 sequence: CASRRTDNSPLHF. CDR3 in DNA: TGTGCCAGTAGAAGGACAGATAATTCACCCCTCCACTTT. The full variable domain, its missing parts supplied by reference TRBV19 and TRBJ1-6, is DGGITQSPKYLFRKEGQNVTLSCEQNLNHDAMYWYRQDPGQGLRLIYYSQIVNDFQKGDIAEGYSVSREKKESFPLTVTSAQKNPTAFYLCASRRTDNSPLHFGNGTRLTVT.

In this sample, this clone turned up once. The genes are TRBV5-4 and TRBJ2-5, with D tentatively TRBD1 (6 bases). V shed 2 bases and J shed 1 base, with 9 bases lying between them. Germline CDR1 and CDR2: SGHNT and YYREEE (reference sequence). This CDR3 has 14 residues. CDR3 amino acids: CASSFTGSQETQYF. The CDR3 nucleotides are TGTGCCAGCAGCTTTACAGGGAGCCAAGAGACCCAGTACTTC.

The rearrangement uses TRBV10-3 and TRBJ2-7, with D unclear. The CDR3 has 13 residues. V dropped 9 bases and J dropped 2 bases, with 14 bases sitting between them. Per the germline V gene, CDR1 is ENHRY and CDR2 is SYGVKD. CDR3 in DNA: TGTGCCATATCAGAGGCCCCTCCCTACGAGCAGTACTTC. It encodes CAISEAPPYEQYF.

This chain links TRBV7-6 with TRBJ2-1, with TRBD2 matching 10 bases. Per germline, CDR1 SGHVS and CDR2 FNYEAQ. The CDR3 sequence is 15 residues long. V was pared by 4 bases and J by 2 bases, with 2 bases of the junction left unmatched. The CDR3 DNA reads as TGTGCCAGCAGCTCTAGCGGGAGAACCTACAATGAGCAGTTCTTC. It is translated as CASSSSGRTYNEQFF.

The chain uses TRBV5-1 and TRBJ2-1; 12 bases are a match to TRBD2. Germline V CDR1 and CDR2: SGHRS, YFSETQ. This CDR3 region has 15 residues. The V gene end was trimmed by 4 bases and the J gene end by 10 bases; junction bases not matched to a gene: 9. The CDR3 protein is CASSEEPGLAGEQFF. CDR3 nucleotide sequence: TGCGCCAGCAGCGAGGAACCAGGACTAGCGGGAGAGCAGTTCTTC.

The V call is TRBV19, the J call TRBJ1-5; a possible D gene is TRBD1 (6 bases). The CDR3 is 14 amino acids. Per the germline V gene, CDR1 is LNHDA and CDR2 is SQIVND (reference sequence). V shed 6 bases and J shed 2 bases, with 11 bases lying between them. The CDR3, as DNA: TGTGCCAGTAGAGGGGGGGGAGGCAATCAGCCCCAGCATTTT. As protein: CASRGGGGNQPQHF. The full variable domain, completed using reference TRBV19 and TRBJ1-5, is DGGITQSPKYLFRKEGQNVTLSCEQNLNHDAMYWYRQDPGQGLRLIYYSQIVNDFQKGDIAEGYSVSREKKESFPLTVTSAQKNPTAFYLCASRGGGGNQPQHFGDGTRLSIL.

This clone has more than one count but fewer than ten. The chain recombines TRBV29-1 with TRBJ2-4; 12 nucleotides match TRBD1. The CDR3 covers 18 residues. V trimming: 5 bases; J trimming: 6 bases; junction bases outside the gene matches: 17. CDR1 and CDR2 (germline): SQVTM, ANQGSEA. For the CDR3, the DNA is TGCAGCGTTCGCGTGGCGGGACAGGGGGCCTCCCGGGGAAACATTCAGTACTTC. Translating it yields CSVRVAGQGASRGNIQYF.

The genes are TRBV27 and TRBJ2-5; 7 bases are shared with TRBD2. CDR1 and CDR2 from the germline V gene are MNHEY and SMNVEV (reference sequence). The J segment lost 5 bases and the V segment lost 9 bases, leaving 6 bases of the junction unmatched. This CDR3 comprises 12 residues. CDR3 DNA sequence: TGTGCCAGTTGGGGCGGGAGTGAGACCCAGTACTTC. Translating gives CASWGGSETQYF.

The chain carries TRBV5-1 and TRBJ2-3, with 7 bases fitting TRBD1. Germline lookup yields CDR1 SGHRS and CDR2 YFSETQ. The V segment lost 2 bases and the J segment 5 bases; nucleotides outside the gene matches: 2. The CDR3 consists of 13 residues. CDR3: CASSFRQGDTQYF. In DNA, the CDR3 is TGCGCCAGCAGCTTCAGACAGGGAGATACGCAGTATTTT.

The rearrangement links TRBV28 to TRBJ2-2; 7 nucleotides agree with TRBD2. The CDR3 runs 14 residues. V was pared by 7 bases and J by 5 bases, with 7 bases of the junction left unmatched. Per the germline V gene, CDR1 is MDHEN and CDR2 is SYDVKM. Here the CDR3 reads CASILQAGTGELFF. CDR3 in DNA: TGTGCCAGCATCCTCCAAGCGGGGACCGGGGAGCTGTTTTTT.

This chain uses TRBV5-5 with TRBJ1-1; TRBD1 aligns across 7 bases. This CDR3 is 12 amino acids long. CDR1 is SGHKS and CDR2 is YYEKEE in the germline V gene (reference sequence). The V and J ends lost 4 bases and 9 bases, in that order; junction bases with no gene match: 6. CDR3 amino acids: CASSPGQNKAFF. In nucleotides, the CDR3 is TGTGCCAGCAGCCCGGGACAGAATAAAGCTTTCTTT.

The chain has TRBV7-3 and TRBJ2-1; possibly TRBD2 for D (5 bases). There are 15 residues in the CDR3. Looked up from germline, CDR1 is SGHTA and CDR2 is FQGTGA. Between the trimmed V and J ends, which lost 5 bases and 0 bases, there was a span of 11 bases. CDR3 protein: CASSLTGYSYNEQFF. In DNA form, the CDR3 reads TGTGCCAGCAGCCTTACGGGGTACTCCTACAATGAGCAGTTCTTC.

The chain links TRBV19 to TRBJ2-7, with 9 bases fitting TRBD1. Germline-derived CDR1 and CDR2 are LNHDA and SQIVND (reference sequence). V was pared by 6 bases and J by 2 bases, with 8 bases of the junction left unmatched. The CDR3 totals 15 residues. The DNA for the CDR3 is TGTGCCAGTAGGCCCGCCGGGACAGGGACCTACGAGCAGTACTTC. It encodes CASRPAGTGTYEQYF.

This chain connects TRBV4-1 to TRBJ2-7; 11 positions match TRBD1. Trimming removed 3 bases from V and 7 bases from J; junction bases left unmatched: 5. The CDR3 contains 14 residues. CDR1 is MGHRA, CDR2 YSYEKL, per germline. The CDR3 bases are TGCGCCAGCAGCCAGCGGACAGGGGGCTGGGAGCAGTACTTC. Amino acids: CASSQRTGGWEQYF.

The genes are TRBV6-5 and TRBJ1-1; D is perhaps TRBD1 (6 bases). Per germline, CDR1 MNHEY and CDR2 SVGAGI. V was trimmed by 6 bases and J by 2 bases, leaving 13 bases between them. This CDR3 region has 14 residues. CDR3 nucleotide sequence: TGTGCCAGCAGCAAAGGGGGACTAAACACTGAAGCTTTCTTT. Its protein product is CASSKGGLNTEAFF.

This clone appeared a few times. This CDR3 is CSVAGWGNQPQHF. The CDR3 DNA reads as TGCAGCGTCGCGGGGTGGGGCAATCAGCCCCAGCATTTT. The chain has TRBV29-1 and TRBJ1-5; no clear D. With 6 bases removed from V and 2 bases from J, the gap between germline ends came to 11 bases. The CDR3 spans 13 residues. The germline CDR1 and CDR2 sequences are SQVTM and ANQGSEA.

The CDR3 nucleotides read TGTGCCAGCGTGATCCGCCAGGGGAAGCCCTATGGCTACACCTTC. It translates to CASVIRQGKPYGYTF. The J gene is TRBJ1-2, the V gene TRBV2; perhaps TRBD1 as D (6 bases). This CDR3 has 15 residues. Trimming pared 8 bases from V and 4 bases from J, leaving 20 bases between. CDR1 is SNHLY and CDR2 is FYNNEI in the germline V gene. Looking up the rest from reference TRBV2 and TRBJ1-2 gives the full variable domain: EPEVTQTPSHQVTQMGQEVILRCVPISNHLYFYWYRQILGQKVEFLVSFYNNEISEKSEIFDDQFSVERPDGSNFTLKIRSTKLEDSAMYFCASVIRQGKPYGYTFGSGTRLTVV.